The 16 T cell receptor beta chains below all came from one sample that was sequenced in a study of T cell clonality in common variable immunodeficiency. The data were produced by immunoSEQ multiplex PCR, yet TCRdb's version contains in-frame clones alone and is incomplete. The data show about 37,000 clones, with none appearing a single time. The material sequenced was peripheral blood mononuclear cells. These TCRs come from a person aged 18 to 70 in good health.

This clone was picked up many times. The read halts 3 residues ahead of the CDR3 end, with the missing end drawn from the germline J gene. J is TRBJ2-3 and V is TRBV5-1; the D is unclear. Trimming removed 0 bases from V and 3 bases from J, with 11 bases in between. CDR1 and CDR2 from the germline V gene are SGHRS and YFSETQ. The CDR3 runs 15 residues. The covered CDR3 bases are TGCGCCAGCAGCTTGGGAACCAGAGCGACAGATACG. Its translation is CASSLGTRATDT. The full CDR3 reads CASSLGTRATDTQYF.

This clone was detected many times. The CDR3 goes on 3 residues after the read ends, and that part is filled in from the germline J gene. The rearrangement uses TRBV20-1 and TRBJ2-7, with 8 bases fitting TRBD1. The trim removed 7 bases at V and 2 bases at J, leaving 1 base unmatched. CDR1 and CDR2 from the germline V gene are DFQATT and SNEGSKA (reference sequence). This CDR3 region has 11 residues. Incomplete CDR3 DNA: TGCAGTGTCAGGGGGCCCTACGAG. It yields the protein CSVRGPYE. The full CDR3 reads CSVRGPYEQYF.

The table lists this clone with many counts. Sequencing ends 3 residues short of the CDR3 end; the germline J gene provides the rest. V gene TRBV30 combines with J gene TRBJ2-7; TRBD1 matches at 8 bases. Germline V CDR1 and CDR2: GTSNPN, SVGIG (reference sequence). The CDR3 loop spans 13 amino acids. Trimming removed 3 bases from V and 2 bases from J; junction bases left unmatched: 3. The chain's CDR3 is CAWRRTGTYEQYF. CDR3 DNA (partial): TGTGCCTGGAGGAGGACAGGGACCTACGAG.

This clone came up many times. The read ends 3 residues shy of where the CDR3 ends; the end is completed using the germline J gene. The chain carries TRBV20-1 and TRBJ2-1; TRBD2 matches 13 bases. The CDR3 contains 14 residues. Germline V gives CDR1 DFQATT, CDR2 SNEGSKA (reference sequence). Trimming took 5 bases from V and 9 from J; bases not matched to a gene: 7. This CDR3 reads CSAVGTSGESEQFF. The sequenced CDR3 bases are TGCAGTGCTGTCGGGACTAGCGGGGAATCTGAG.

This clone came up many times. Read data end 3 residues before the CDR3 end; the end is taken from the germline J gene. V gene TRBV2 combines with J gene TRBJ1-5; D is unclear. This CDR3 is built from 14 residues. Germline assignment: CDR1 SNHLY and CDR2 FYNNEI. Trimming removed 3 bases from V and 5 bases from J, with 11 bases in between. The sequenced CDR3 bases are TGTGCCAGCAGTGATGACATCTCCTATCAGCCC. Residues: CASSDDISYQP. The complete CDR3 protein is CASSDDISYQPQHF.

This clone was recorded at least ten times. Coverage ceases 3 residues before the CDR3 finishes, and the germline J gene fills in the end. The V call is TRBV5-1, the J call TRBJ1-2; D is unclear. V was pared by 1 base and J by 5 bases, with 12 bases between. The germline V gene encodes CDR1 SGHRS and CDR2 YFSETQ. This CDR3 contains 14 residues. The sequenced CDR3 bases are TGCGCCAGCAGCTTGACCAATTCCCTATATGGC. It specifies CASSLTNSLYG. The CDR3, in full, reads CASSLTNSLYGYTF.

This clone was found many times. The read ends 3 residues shy of where the CDR3 ends; the end is completed using the germline J gene. V is TRBV18 and J is TRBJ2-7; 11 nucleotides match TRBD2. The V gene's germline CDR1 is KGHSH and CDR2 LQKENI. With 0 bases clipped from V and 3 bases from J, the junction kept 1 base outside the gene matches. The CDR3 loop spans 15 amino acids. This CDR3 is CASSPPLAGVYEQYF. The CDR3 DNA, read in part, is TGTGCCAGCTCACCACCACTAGCGGGGGTCTACGAG. The variable domain in full, with the rest retrieved from reference TRBV18 and TRBJ2-7, is NAGVMQNPRHLVRRRGQEARLRCSPMKGHSHVYWYRQLPEEGLKFMVYLQKENIIDESGMPKERFSAEFPKEGPSILRIQQVVRGDSAAYFCASSPPLAGVYEQYFGPGTRLTVT.

This clone came up many times. The read finishes 3 residues shy of the CDR3 end, and the germline J gene is used to complete it. The rearrangement links TRBV5-1 to TRBJ2-7; D may correspond to TRBD1 or TRBD2 (6 bases each). CDR1 and CDR2 (germline): SGHRS, YFSETQ. Trimming shortened V by 5 bases and J by 2 bases, and 8 bases separated the two germline ends. The CDR3 sequence is 12 residues long. Partial CDR3 DNA: TGCGCCAGCAGGCGGGACACCTACGAG. Its translation: CASRRDTYE. The whole CDR3 is CASRRDTYEQYF.

This clone has a count of ten or more. The read terminates 3 residues before the CDR3 end, so the remaining end is supplied by the germline J gene. V usage is TRBV18 and J usage is TRBJ1-5; D gene ambiguous. Per germline, CDR1 KGHSH and CDR2 LQKENI. With 3 bases removed from V and 7 bases from J, the gap between germline ends came to 10 bases. The CDR3 extends over 13 amino acids. The CDR3 protein is CASSPEVGQPQHF. The CDR3 bases that were read are TGTGCCAGCTCACCGGAAGTCGGGCAGCCC.

This clone was counted many times. The covered CDR3 bases are TGCAGTGCTAGAGGGCAGGGTAGCTCCTACAATGAG. Its protein product is CSARGQGSSYNE. From start to end, the CDR3 is CSARGQGSSYNEQFF. This chain joins TRBV20-1 and TRBJ2-1; a possible D gene is TRBD1 (5 bases). The sequenced fragment ends 3 residues before the CDR3 boundary, so the rest is inferred from the germline J gene. V was shortened by 1 base and J by 0 bases, with 10 bases between the two germline ends. Germline V gene lookup returns CDR1 DFQATT and CDR2 SNEGSKA (reference sequence). CDR3 size: 15 residues.

This clone was seen ten or more times. The CDR3 end lies 3 residues beyond the end of the read and is filled in from the germline J gene. This sequence joins TRBV9 and TRBJ2-7; no clear D gene. Trimming shortened V by 0 bases and J by 2 bases, and 9 bases separated the two germline ends. This CDR3 has 14 amino acids. Germline CDR1 is SGDLS and CDR2 is YYNGEE. CDR3 region: CASSVGISAYEQYF. The DNA read from the CDR3 is TGTGCCAGCAGCGTAGGAATCAGCGCCTACGAG. The full variable domain, rest sourced from reference TRBV9 and TRBJ2-7, is DSGVTQTPKHLITATGQRVTLRCSPRSGDLSVYWYQQSLDQGLQFLIQYYNGEERAKGNILERFSAQQFPDLHSELNLSSLELGDSALYFCASSVGISAYEQYFGPGTRLTVT.

This clone was detected ten times or more. The read falls 3 residues short of the CDR3 end, and the missing part is taken from the germline J gene. The rearrangement uses TRBV20-1 and TRBJ1-2; 9 positions agree with TRBD1. The CDR3 has 15 residues. The V gene end was trimmed by 0 bases and the J gene end by 0 bases; junction bases not matched to a gene: 2. The germline CDR1 and CDR2 sequences are DFQATT and SNEGSKA (reference sequence). The CDR3 reads CSARDGQGSNYGYTF. CDR3 bases read: TGCAGTGCTAGAGATGGACAGGGGTCTAACTATGGC.

This clone was counted many times. The read falls 3 residues short of the CDR3 end, and the missing part is taken from the germline J gene. The J gene is TRBJ1-6, the V gene TRBV28; D is uncertain. The CDR3 extends over 14 amino acids. Germline CDR1 and CDR2: MDHEN and SYDVKM. V was clipped by 5 bases and J by 6 bases, with 11 bases between them. The DNA read from the CDR3 is TGTGCCAGCAGTACCAGATTTACTAATTCACCC. Translation: CASSTRFTNSP. From start to end, the CDR3 is CASSTRFTNSPLHF.

This clone came up many times. The missing CDR3 end, 3 residues past where the read stops, is filled in from the germline J gene. V usage is TRBV18 and J usage is TRBJ1-1, with TRBD1 as a possible D gene (5 bases). The CDR3 runs to 13 residues. CDR1 is KGHSH and CDR2 is LQKENI in the germline V gene. Trimming cost V 3 bases and J 4 bases, with 9 bases left between them. CDR3 protein: CASSPTDTTEAFF. CDR3 DNA (partial): TGTGCCAGCTCACCGACGGACACCACTGAA.

On this clone: The read halts 3 residues ahead of the CDR3 end, with the missing end drawn from the germline J gene. This chain links TRBV18 with TRBJ2-5; 10 bases match TRBD2. V was pared by 6 bases and J by 5 bases, with 9 bases of the junction left unmatched. CDR1 is KGHSH, CDR2 LQKENI, per germline. This CDR3 contains 15 residues. Partial CDR3 DNA: TGTGCCAGCTCCCAGCTACTAGCGGGGTCGGAGACC. It specifies CASSQLLAGSET. The full CDR3 protein is CASSQLLAGSETQYF.

This clone was seen ten or more times. With the read ending 3 residues before the CDR3 end, the germline J gene is used to fill in that end. The chain recombines TRBV5-1 with TRBJ1-6; TRBD1 aligns across 7 bases. The CDR3 is 16 amino acids. With 4 bases clipped from V and 6 bases from J, the junction kept 10 bases outside the gene matches. Per the germline V gene, CDR1 is SGHRS and CDR2 is YFSETQ. CDR3 bases read: TGCGCCAGCAGCATGCCTTCGGGACAGCTTAATTCACCC. It is translated as CASSMPSGQLNSP. The full-length CDR3 reads as CASSMPSGQLNSPLHF.